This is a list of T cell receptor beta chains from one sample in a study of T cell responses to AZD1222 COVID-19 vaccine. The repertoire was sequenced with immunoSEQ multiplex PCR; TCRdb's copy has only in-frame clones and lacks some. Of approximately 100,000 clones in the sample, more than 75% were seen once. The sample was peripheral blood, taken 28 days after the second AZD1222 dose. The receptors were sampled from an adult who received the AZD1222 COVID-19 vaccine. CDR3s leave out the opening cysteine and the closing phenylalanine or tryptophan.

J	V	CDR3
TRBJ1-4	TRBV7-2	ASSRGDRDNEKLF
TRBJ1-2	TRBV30	AWSPQGDYSGYT
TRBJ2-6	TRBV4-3	ASSQDAQRNVLT
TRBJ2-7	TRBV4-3	ASSQAPRTYEQY
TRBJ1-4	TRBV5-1	ASSISGTANEKLF
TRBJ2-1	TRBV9	ASSGKTSGGFEQF
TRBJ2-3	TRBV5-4	ASSLPGPGEDTQY
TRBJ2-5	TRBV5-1	ASSPETRGGGETQY
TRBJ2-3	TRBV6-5	ASSYSTGVTDTQY
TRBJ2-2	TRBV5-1	ASSRTSGSTGELF
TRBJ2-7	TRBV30	AWSPWMEEQY
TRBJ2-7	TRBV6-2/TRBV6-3	ASSRPSSGYEQY
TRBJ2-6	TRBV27	ASSLIGRTGGTGANVLT
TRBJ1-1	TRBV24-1	ATSDAGQRGTEAF
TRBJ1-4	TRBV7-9	ASSLEYHEKLF
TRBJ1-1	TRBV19	ASLGTVHSYTEAF
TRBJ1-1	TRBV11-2	ASSEGQGNTEAF
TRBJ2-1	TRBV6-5	ATSPNHNEQF
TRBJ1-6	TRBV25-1	ASSWTGFNSPLH
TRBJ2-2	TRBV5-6	ASRDRVGLTTGELF
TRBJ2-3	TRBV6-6	ASSYGDAPDTQY
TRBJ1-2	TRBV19	ASSAGTGYGYT
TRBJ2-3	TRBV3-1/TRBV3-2	ASSQVYRGRTDTQY
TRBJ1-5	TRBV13	ASSRWGQPQH
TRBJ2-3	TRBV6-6	ASSYGEARNTQY
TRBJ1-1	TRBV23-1	ASRPRGLNTEAF
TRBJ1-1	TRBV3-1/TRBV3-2	ASSRSTGVTEAF
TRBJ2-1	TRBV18	ASSPPGRTSNNEQF
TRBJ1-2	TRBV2	ASSQANYGYT
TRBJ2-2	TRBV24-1	ATSDRTGGIGELF
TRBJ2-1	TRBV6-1	ASSDTFSRTAYNEQF
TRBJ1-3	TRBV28	ASSFGGNTIY
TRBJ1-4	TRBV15	ATSRDLVASSEKLF
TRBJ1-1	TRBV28	ASSPLGYLNTEAF
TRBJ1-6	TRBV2	ASSEAVGALNSPLH
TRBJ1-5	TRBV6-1	ASSERGPGLIDISNQPQH
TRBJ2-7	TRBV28	ASSWGQGDYEQY
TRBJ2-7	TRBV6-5	ASRHRQGPNHEQY
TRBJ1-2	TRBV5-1	ASSLARVDYGYT
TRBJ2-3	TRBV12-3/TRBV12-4	ASSLADTQY
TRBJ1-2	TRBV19	ASSNLGFVFGYT
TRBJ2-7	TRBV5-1	ASSLESAYEQY
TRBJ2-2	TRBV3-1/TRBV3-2	ASSQTGTVGELF
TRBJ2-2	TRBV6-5	ASSYLEGGAGELF
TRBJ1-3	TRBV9	ASSDPGQGENTIY
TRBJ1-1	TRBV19	ASSPLGAGLSSDTEAF
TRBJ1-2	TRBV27	ASSSGTGLYGYT
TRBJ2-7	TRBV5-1	ASGLGTSVNEQY
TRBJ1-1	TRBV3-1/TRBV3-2	ASSQDRGMNTEAF
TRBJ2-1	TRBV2	ASSELSGAHNEQF
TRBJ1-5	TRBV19	ASSQNRDGQPQH
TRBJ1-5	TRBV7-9	ASSLASGSQH
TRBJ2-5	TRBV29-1	SVVGSRRRETQY
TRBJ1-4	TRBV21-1	ASLGGLPTNEKLF